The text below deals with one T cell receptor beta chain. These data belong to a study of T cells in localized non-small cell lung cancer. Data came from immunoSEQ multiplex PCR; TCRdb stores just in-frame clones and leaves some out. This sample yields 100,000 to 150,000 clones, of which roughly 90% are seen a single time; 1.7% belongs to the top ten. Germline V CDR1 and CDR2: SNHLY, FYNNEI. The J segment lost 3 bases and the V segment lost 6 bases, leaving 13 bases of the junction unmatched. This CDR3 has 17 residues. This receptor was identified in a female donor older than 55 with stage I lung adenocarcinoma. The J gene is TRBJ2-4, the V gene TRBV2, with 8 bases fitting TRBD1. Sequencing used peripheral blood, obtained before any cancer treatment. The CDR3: CASSRSRGQGGKNIQYF. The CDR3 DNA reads TGTGCCAGCAGCCGTTCCAGGGGGCAAGGGGGCAAAAACATTCAGTACTTC.